Below, one T cell receptor beta chain is given with its context. Antigen: not known. The immunoSEQ assay was v3. Repertoires were generated with immunoSEQ multiplex PCR, while TCRdb's copy carries only in-frame clones and drops some. The repertoire holds about 50,000 clones, with around 64% as singletons. These data come from a study of TIL therapy for anti-PD-1-resistant metastatic lung cancer. Germline assignment: CDR1 LGHNT and CDR2 FRNRAP. The CDR3 has 20 residues. V dropped 1 base and J dropped 7; count of bases not matched to a gene: 21. Described time point: pre-treatment sample, taken before nivolumab and TIL therapy. Pleural nodules or supraclavicular lymph nodes made up most of the excised metastases sampled. Enrollment ran from 2017 to early 2020. Study findings and constraints: Many TIL product clones were absent from baseline tumor, suggesting clonal contraction. Patients were highly selected, enriched for treatment-naive, never-smoker and oncogene-addicted cases.

This specimen was tumor tissue, taken at baseline. V is TRBV12-5 and J is TRBJ2-7, with TRBD2 identical over 11 bases. The receptor was derived from a person aged 25 to 80 with non-small cell lung cancer. Written as DNA, the CDR3 is TGTGCTAGTGGTTTGGGACCCCTCCCCCTTCTAGCGGGAGGTCTGAGAGAGCAGTACTTC. Translating gives CASGLGPLPLLAGGLREQYF.